This T cell receptor (beta chain) originates from a study of response to subunit inactivated influenza vaccine (dated by TCRdb to 2017 to 2018). About the study as a whole: Deep quantitative T cell receptor repertoire profiling was used in the study to track responses to a trivalent subunit inactivated influenza vaccine. Beyond this particular receptor, the publication reports: It was suggested by the authors that each seasonal influenza vaccination may recruit only a limited number of new T cells.

The method behind the library was RT-PCR. The run used an Illumina HiSeq 2500. The public reads were quality trimmed at Q25 with fastp and then assembled into clones with MiXCR by TCRdb, keeping productive beta chains. Each entry merges the rows of one CDR3 protein and shows their most common DNA and genes. This sample comprises 650,000 to 850,000 distinct CDR3 sequences, over 11% of them detected only once. 6% to 7% of the sample is in the top ten clones. The CDR3 spans 13 residues, from the cysteine through the phenylalanine. The kept DNA is CDR3 alone, 39 bases in frame from the first base. Trimming removed 5 bases from V and 15 bases from J, leaving 20 bases between the germline ends. The germline V gene provides CDR1 MNHEY and CDR2 SVGEGT. Only a few counts were recorded for this clonotype. This clone's antigen is unknown. Per-base qualities were not stored, and no clone one base away is much larger.

The chain is assembled from TRBV6-2 or TRBV6-3 and TRBJ2-1; TRBD2 is a weak D gene call, 5 bases matching. The TCR originated in a man aged 50 to 59 who received an inactivated influenza vaccine. Donor details come from another sample of the same person, matched by shared clones. Sequenced here: PBMCs from blood, sampled 14 to 15 days before vaccination. The DNA is as follows: TGTGCCAGCAGTCGAGGGTCGGAATTGGTGTTGTTCTTC. Translated, it gives CASSRGSELVLFF.